These 5 T cell receptor beta chains were sequenced from one sample in a study of memory CD4+ T cells and cytomegalovirus serostatus. The sort gate was single viable CD3+CD4+CD8-CD45RO+ cells for memory CD4+ T cells. Here immunoSEQ multiplex PCR was the method, and the copy in TCRdb shows in-frame clones only, minus some. The sample shows more than 45,000 clones, roughly four fifths of them seen only once. The sequenced material came from memory CD4+ T cells from blood. These TCRs come from an adult in good health and CMV-seropositive.

This clone was picked up a small number of times. The CDR3 is CASSSTGGPDTQYF. The CDR3 DNA follows: TGTGCCAGCAGCTCTACCGGGGGGCCGGATACGCAGTATTTT. The rearrangement uses TRBV11-1 and TRBJ2-3, with a tentative D call TRBD2 (7 bases). The V gene's germline CDR1 is SGHAT and CDR2 FQDESV (reference sequence). Trimming pared 4 bases from V and 6 bases from J, leaving 14 bases between. This CDR3 contains 14 residues.

This clone was seen a few times. V gene TRBV19 combines with J gene TRBJ1-5; D is unclear. Germline V CDR1 and CDR2: LNHDA, SQIVND (reference sequence). V was clipped by 7 bases and J by 6 bases, with 13 bases between them. The CDR3 has 13 amino acids. CDR3: CASNEGTSQPQHF. The CDR3 DNA reads as TGTGCCAGTAACGAGGGAACTAGTCAGCCCCAGCATTTT.

This chain uses TRBV7-2 with TRBJ1-2; no definite D call. The CDR3 is 15 residues long. Deletions cut 7 bases from V and 4 bases from J, with 19 bases between. Germline V gene sequence: CDR1 SGHTA, CDR2 FQGNSA. The CDR3 coding sequence is TGTGCCAGCACCGTAGACCCGATGGTAGTCTATGGCTACACCTTC. Amino acids: CASTVDPMVVYGYTF.

The gene calls are TRBV5-6 and TRBJ2-1, with D possibly being TRBD1 or TRBD2 (5 bases each). This CDR3 spans 15 amino acids. The V end was cut by 0 bases, the J end by 7 bases, with 14 bases between. The V gene's germline CDR1 is SGHDT and CDR2 YYEEEE. In nucleotides, the CDR3 is TGTGCCAGCAGCTTGGGTGAGGGGTTCGATAATGAGCAGTTCTTC. Translated: CASSLGEGFDNEQFF. Combining the CDR3 with reference TRBV5-6 and TRBJ2-1 gives the whole variable domain DAGVTQSPTHLIKTRGQQVTLRCSPKSGHDTVSWYQQALGQGPQFIFQYYEEEERQRGNFPDRFSGHQFPNYSSELNVNALLLGDSALYLCASSLGEGFDNEQFFGPGTRLTVL.

Concerning this clone: The sample contains more than one DNA sequence encoding this CDR3. The gene calls are TRBV7-2 and TRBJ1-2; TRBD1 aligns across 7 bases. V shed 5 bases and J 2 bases; nucleotides not matched to a gene: 2. The CDR3 contains 13 residues. Germline CDR1 and CDR2: SGHTA and FQGNSA. CDR3 coding DNA: TGTGCCAGCAGCGACAGGGTGAACTATGGCTACACCTTC. It codes for CASSDRVNYGYTF.